A single sample is the source of the 4 T cell receptor beta chains below, sequenced in a study of T cell repertoires in cytomegalovirus infection. A single record per CDR3 protein comes from TCRdb applying MiXCR to the reads. Among some 110,000 distinct CDR3 sequences listed, over 25% were seen once. What these receptors recognize is not known. The source material was CD8+ T cells from cultured PBMCs, sampled from culture after CMV antigen stimulation. These receptors came from a human donor in good health (CMV status not recorded). Some clones in this sample may be carry-over from other donors' samples.

The chain carries TRBV4-1 and TRBJ2-7; D remains ambiguous. V shed 4 bases and J shed 4 bases, with 11 bases lying between them. Per the germline V gene, CDR1 is MGHRA and CDR2 is YSYEKL. The CDR3 length is 13 residues. This CDR3 is CASSPDVGYEQYF. The CDR3 bases are TGCGCCAGCAGCCCGGATGTGGGATACGAGCAGTACTTC.

The chain combines TRBV9 with TRBJ2-7, with 8 positions matching TRBD1. The CDR3 has 14 residues. Germline V gives CDR1 SGDLS, CDR2 YYNGEE. V lost 4 bases to trimming and J lost 5 bases; unmatched junction nucleotides: 8. The CDR3 loop reads CASSTGQGINEQYF. Here the CDR3 DNA reads TGTGCCAGCAGCACTGGACAGGGAATCAACGAGCAGTACTTC.

This clonotype was seen ten or more times. The chain couples TRBV7-8 to TRBJ2-2; no definite D call. Trimming stripped 5 bases from V and 4 bases from J, with 14 bases between. Germline CDR1 reads SGHVS; CDR2 reads FQNEAQ. There are 15 residues in the CDR3. The CDR3 nucleotides read TGTGCCAGCAGCCCCAGACGGACGGGCACCGGGGAGCTGTTTTTT. This gives the protein CASSPRRTGTGELFF. The whole variable domain, filled in from reference TRBV7-8 and TRBJ2-2, reads GAGVSQSPRYKVAKRGQDVALRCDPISGHVSLFWYQQALGQGPEFLTYFQNEAQLDKSGLPSDRFFAERPEGSVSTLKIQRTQQEDSAVYLCASSPRRTGTGELFFGEGSRLTVL.

The DNA of the CDR3 is TGTGCCAGCACCCCGGGACAGGGTGAGGACACAGATACGCAGTATTTT. Its protein product is CASTPGQGEDTDTQYF. This rearrangement joins TRBV12-3 or TRBV12-4 to TRBJ2-3, with TRBD1 matching over 9 bases. Germline trimming cut 7 bases from V and 2 bases from J; bases unmatched to any gene: 10. This CDR3 is 16 amino acids long.